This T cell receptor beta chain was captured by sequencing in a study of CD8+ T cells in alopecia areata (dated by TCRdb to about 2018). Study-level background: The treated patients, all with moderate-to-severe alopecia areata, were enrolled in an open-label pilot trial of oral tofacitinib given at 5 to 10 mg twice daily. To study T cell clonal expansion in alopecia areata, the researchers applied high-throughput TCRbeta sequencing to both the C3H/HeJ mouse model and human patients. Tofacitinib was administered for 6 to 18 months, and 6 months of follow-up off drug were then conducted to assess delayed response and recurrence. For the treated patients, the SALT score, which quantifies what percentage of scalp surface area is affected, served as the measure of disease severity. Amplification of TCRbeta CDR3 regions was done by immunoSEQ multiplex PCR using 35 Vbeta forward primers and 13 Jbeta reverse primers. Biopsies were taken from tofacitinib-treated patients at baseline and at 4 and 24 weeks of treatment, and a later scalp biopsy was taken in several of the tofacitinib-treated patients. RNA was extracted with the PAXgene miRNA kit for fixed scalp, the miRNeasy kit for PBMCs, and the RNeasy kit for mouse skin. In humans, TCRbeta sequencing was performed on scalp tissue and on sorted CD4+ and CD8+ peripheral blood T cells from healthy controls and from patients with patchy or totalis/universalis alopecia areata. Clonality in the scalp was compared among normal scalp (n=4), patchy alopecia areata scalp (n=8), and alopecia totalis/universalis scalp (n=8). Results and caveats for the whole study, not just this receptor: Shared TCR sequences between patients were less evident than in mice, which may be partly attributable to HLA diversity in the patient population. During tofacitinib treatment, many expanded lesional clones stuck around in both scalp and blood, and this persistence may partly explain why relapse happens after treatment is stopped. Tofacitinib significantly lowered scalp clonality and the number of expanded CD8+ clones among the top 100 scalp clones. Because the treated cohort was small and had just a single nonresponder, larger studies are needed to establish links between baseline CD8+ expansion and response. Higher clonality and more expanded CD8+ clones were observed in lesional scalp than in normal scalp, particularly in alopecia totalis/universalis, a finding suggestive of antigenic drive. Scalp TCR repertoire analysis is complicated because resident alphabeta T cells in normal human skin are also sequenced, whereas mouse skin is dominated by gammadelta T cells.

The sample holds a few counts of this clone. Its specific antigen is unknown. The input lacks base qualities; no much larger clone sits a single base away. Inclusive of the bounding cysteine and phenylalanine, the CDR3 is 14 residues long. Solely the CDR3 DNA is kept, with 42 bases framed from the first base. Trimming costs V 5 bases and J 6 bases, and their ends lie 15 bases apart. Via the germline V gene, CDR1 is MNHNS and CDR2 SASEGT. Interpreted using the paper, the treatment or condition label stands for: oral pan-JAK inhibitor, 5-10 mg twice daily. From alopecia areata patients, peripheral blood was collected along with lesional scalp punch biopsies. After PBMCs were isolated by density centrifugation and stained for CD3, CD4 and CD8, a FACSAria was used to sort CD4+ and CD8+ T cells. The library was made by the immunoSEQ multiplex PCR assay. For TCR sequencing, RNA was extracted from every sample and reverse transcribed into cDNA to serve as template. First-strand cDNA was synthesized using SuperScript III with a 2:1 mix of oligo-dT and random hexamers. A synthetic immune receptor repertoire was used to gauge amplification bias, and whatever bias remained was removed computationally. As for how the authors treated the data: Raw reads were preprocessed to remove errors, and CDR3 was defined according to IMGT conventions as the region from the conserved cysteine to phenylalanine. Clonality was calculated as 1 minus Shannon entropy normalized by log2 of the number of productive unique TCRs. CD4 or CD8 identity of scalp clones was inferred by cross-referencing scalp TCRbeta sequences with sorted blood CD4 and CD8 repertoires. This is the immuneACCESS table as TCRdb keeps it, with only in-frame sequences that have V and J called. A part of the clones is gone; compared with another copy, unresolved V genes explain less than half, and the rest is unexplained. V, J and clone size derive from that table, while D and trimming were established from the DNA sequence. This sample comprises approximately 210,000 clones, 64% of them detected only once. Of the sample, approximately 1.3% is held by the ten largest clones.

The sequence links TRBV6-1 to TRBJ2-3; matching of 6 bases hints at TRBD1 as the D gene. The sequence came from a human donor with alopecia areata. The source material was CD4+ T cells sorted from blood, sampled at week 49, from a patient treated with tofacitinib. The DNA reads TGTGCCAGCAGTTCTAAGGACAGCAGGGATACGCAGTATTTT. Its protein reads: CASSSKDSRDTQYF.